These 29 T cell receptor beta chains were all obtained from the same sample, sequenced in a study of blood T cells in healthy people across ages. Alongside a J-beta primer mix, a sample-barcoded 5' primer served in a second PCR lasting roughly 6 to 12 cycles. MiXCR, applied by TCRdb to the 5' RACE reads, yields one record per CDR3 protein. The table shows around 1.1 million distinct CDR3 sequences, with 35% to 40% occurring only once. The sequenced sample consisted of blood. These receptors were obtained from a man younger than 35 in good health.

The chain employs TRBV6-1 and TRBJ2-1, with D tentatively TRBD1 (6 bases). Trimming cost V 4 bases and J 11 bases, with 9 bases left between them. CDR3 length: 11 amino acids. In germline, CDR1 is MNHNS, CDR2 SASEGT. Written as DNA, the CDR3 is TGTGCCAGCAGTGTCGGACAGCAGCAGTTCTTC. It encodes CASSVGQQQFF.

The chain links TRBV27 to TRBJ2-5; D remains ambiguous. The V and J ends lost 3 bases and 11 bases respectively, with 10 bases between them. Germline CDR1 and CDR2: MNHEY and SMNVEV (reference sequence). This CDR3 region has 11 residues. The CDR3 loop is CASSFSHEQYF. Here the CDR3 DNA reads TGTGCCAGCAGTTTTTCCCATGAGCAGTACTTC.

The chain recombines TRBV4-1 with TRBJ1-2; D not resolved. The germline V and J ends were trimmed by 4 bases and 2 bases, with 11 bases remaining between them. The CDR3 runs 14 residues. Germline V gives CDR1 MGHRA, CDR2 YSYEKL. CDR3 residues: CASSPDIPNYGYTF. CDR3 sequence (DNA): TGCGCCAGCAGCCCCGACATTCCCAACTATGGCTACACCTTC.

There are a few counts of this clonotype. The V call is TRBV20-1, the J call TRBJ2-1; TRBD2 agrees at 12 bases. CDR1 and CDR2 from the germline V gene are DFQATT and SNEGSKA (reference sequence). This CDR3 is built from 14 residues. V lost 3 bases to trimming and J lost 7 bases; unmatched junction nucleotides: 4. CDR3 region: CSARRTSGTNEQFF. The CDR3 DNA reads as TGCAGTGCTAGGCGGACTAGCGGGACGAATGAGCAGTTCTTC.

The V gene is TRBV5-6, the J gene TRBJ1-3; D is uncertain. Trimming took off 0 bases at V and 4 bases at J, with 11 bases between the two ends. The CDR3 has 15 amino acids. Per germline, CDR1 SGHDT and CDR2 YYEEEE. The CDR3 spells CASSLAPGSGNTIYF. Here the CDR3 DNA reads TGTGCCAGCAGCTTGGCCCCGGGTTCCGGAAACACCATATATTTT. The full variable domain, its missing parts supplied by reference TRBV5-6 and TRBJ1-3, is DAGVTQSPTHLIKTRGQQVTLRCSPKSGHDTVSWYQQALGQGPQFIFQYYEEEERQRGNFPDRFSGHQFPNYSSELNVNALLLGDSALYLCASSLAPGSGNTIYFGEGSWLTVV.

The CDR3 loop reads CASSPRDQNSPLHF. In nucleotides, the CDR3 is TGTGCCAGCAGCCCGAGGGACCAAAATTCACCCCTCCACTTT. V usage is TRBV7-2 and J usage is TRBJ1-6, with D maybe TRBD1 (5 bases). The V end lost 5 bases, the J end lost 7 bases, and 12 bases lay between the germline ends. CDR3 size: 14 residues. Germline-derived CDR1 and CDR2 are SGHTA and FQGNSA.

The chain carries TRBV12-3 or TRBV12-4 and TRBJ2-1; 7 bases fit TRBD2. The tail of the sequence fits TRBJ2-7 better, so the J call may be wrong. This CDR3 is 18 amino acids long. The CDR3 loop is CASSPRGSGVLSYNEQYF. In nucleotides, the CDR3 is TGTGCCAGCAGTCCCCGGGGGAGCGGGGTTTTATCCTACAATGAGCAGTACTTC.

The chain has TRBV7-2 and TRBJ2-4; the D is unclear. The CDR3 contains 12 residues. Trimming pared 2 bases from V and 13 bases from J, leaving 12 bases between. Per germline, CDR1 SGHTA and CDR2 FQGNSA. In DNA form, the CDR3 reads TGTGCCAGCAGCTTAATGTCCGCTGAGCAGTACTTC. This codes for CASSLMSAEQYF.

The sample holds one count of this clonotype. In nucleotides, the CDR3 is TGTGCCAGCAGCGTAGGTTCTGGGAAGGGGAACAATGAGCAGTACTTC. It encodes CASSVGSGKGNNEQYF. The gene calls are TRBV9 and TRBJ2-7; possibly TRBD1 for D (5 bases). Germline-derived CDR1 and CDR2 are SGDLS and YYNGEE. CDR3 length: 16 amino acids. Trimming took 0 bases from V and 7 from J, leaving 20 bases between them.

V gene TRBV28 combines with J gene TRBJ2-3; D uncertain. Germline V gene lookup returns CDR1 MDHEN and CDR2 SYDVKM. The ends were cut back, 10 bases at V and 5 bases at J, with 19 bases in the middle. The CDR3 is 14 amino acids. This CDR3 reads CANQNGVVRDTQYF. CDR3 coding DNA: TGTGCCAACCAGAATGGAGTTGTTAGAGATACGCAGTATTTT.

Remarks on this clonotype: Relative to the germline gene, one junction end is altered; a read error may explain this. The chain carries TRBV12-3 or TRBV12-4 and TRBJ2-3; D remains ambiguous. CDR3 length: 11 residues. CDR3 loop: CASVLTDAQYF. DNA of the CDR3: TGTGCCAGCGTACTAACAGATGCGCAGTATTTT.

Notes on this clonotype: At one of its ends the junction is not consistent with the germline gene, which may arise from a read error. J is TRBJ2-7 and V is TRBV6-2 or TRBV6-3, with TRBD1 matching over 9 bases. Germline V gene lookup returns CDR1 MNHEY and CDR2 SVGEGT. This CDR3 has 13 amino acids. The CDR3, as DNA: TGTGTCAGCAGAGGGACAGGGACCTACGAGCAGTACTTC. Amino acid sequence: CVSRGTGTYEQYF.

This clonotype was counted between two and nine times. V usage is TRBV10-3 and J usage is TRBJ2-3; D gene ambiguous. The CDR3 runs to 15 residues. Trimming shortened V by 6 bases and J by 5 bases, and 18 bases separated the two germline ends. Per germline, CDR1 ENHRY and CDR2 SYGVKD. CDR3 amino acids: CAISPGAVTEDTQYF. CDR3 nucleotides: TGTGCCATCAGCCCCGGCGCTGTCACCGAAGATACGCAGTATTTT.

The chain links TRBV29-1 to TRBJ2-2; a weak D match, TRBD2 (5 bases). Trimming shortened V by 7 bases and J by 2 bases, and 11 bases separated the two germline ends. The CDR3 sequence is 13 residues long. Germline V lookup: CDR1 SQVTM, CDR2 ANQGSEA. The CDR3 is CSAGGLNTGELFF. CDR3 in DNA: TGCAGCGCCGGCGGGCTAAACACCGGGGAGCTGTTTTTT.

Details on this clonotype: A read error may account for a junction end that differs from germline. V and J are TRBV6-2 or TRBV6-3 and TRBJ1-1; D gene ambiguous. CDR1 MNHEY and CDR2 SVGEGT come from the germline V gene. There are 13 residues in the CDR3. CDR3 nucleotide sequence: TGTGCCAGCAGTTACACCGTTGTCACTGAGGCTTTCTTT. This translates into CASSYTVVTEAFF.

The rearrangement joins TRBV28 to TRBJ2-1; D tentatively fits TRBD1 or TRBD2 (5 bases each). The CDR3 loop spans 10 amino acids. In germline, CDR1 is MDHEN, CDR2 SYDVKM. Trimming stripped 8 bases from V and 8 bases from J, with 7 bases between. CDR3 nucleotides: TGTGCCAGCGGGGGACATGAGCAGTTCTTC. Protein sequence: CASGGHEQFF. Full variable domain (missing parts from reference TRBV28 and TRBJ2-1): DVKVTQSSRYLVKRTGEKVFLECVQDMDHENMFWYRQDPGLGLRLIYFSYDVKMKEKGDIPEGYSVSREKKERFSLILESASTNQTSMYLCASGGHEQFFGPGTRLTVL.

There are a few counts of this clonotype. The rearrangement uses TRBV12-3 or TRBV12-4 and TRBJ1-4; TRBD1 is a possible D gene (5 bases). Trimming took off 10 bases at V and 4 bases at J, with 13 bases between the two ends. This CDR3 is built from 13 residues. The CDR3 protein is CATSGLLNEKLFF. The CDR3 nucleotides are TGTGCCACCTCGGGACTTCTTAATGAAAAACTGTTTTTT.

Regarding this clonotype: One junction end does not reproduce the germline sequence, and a read error may be involved. CDR3 residues: CASNQDDRNEKLFF. The DNA for the CDR3 is TGCGCCAGCAACCAAGATGACAGGAATGAAAAACTGTTTTTT. The chain employs TRBV4-1 and TRBJ1-4; D may be TRBD1 (6 bases). CDR1 MGHRA and CDR2 YSYEKL come from the germline V gene. The CDR3 is made up of 14 amino acids.

This clonotype was observed a handful of times. This rearrangement joins TRBV28 to TRBJ2-7; 7 positions match TRBD1. J was trimmed by 1 base and V by 9 bases; bases with no gene match: 9. Looked up from germline, CDR1 is MDHEN and CDR2 is SYDVKM. This CDR3 contains 14 residues. Here the CDR3 reads CASRGTGESYEQYF. The CDR3 DNA is TGTGCCAGTCGAGGTACAGGGGAATCCTACGAGCAGTACTTC.

This sequence joins TRBV12-3 or TRBV12-4 and TRBJ2-5; maybe TRBD2 (5 bases). V lost 3 bases and J lost 5, with 25 bases in between. CDR3 length: 18 amino acids. CDR3 DNA sequence: TGTGCCAGCAGTTTTCTCCCGCTCTCCTCGAGGGCTGGGGAGACCCAGTACTTC. Translation gives CASSFLPLSSRAGETQYF.

The rearrangement joins TRBV3-1 to TRBJ1-5, with 7 nucleotides matching TRBD1. Germline CDR1 and CDR2: LGHDT and YNNKEL (reference sequence). V was pared by 0 bases and J by 0 bases, with 5 bases of the junction left unmatched. The CDR3 runs to 17 residues. The CDR3 here is CASSQDPTGYSNQPQHF. CDR3 sequence (DNA): TGTGCCAGCAGCCAAGACCCGACAGGGTATAGCAATCAGCCCCAGCATTTT.

This clonotype was detected a few times. V usage is TRBV20-1 and J usage is TRBJ1-5; a possible D gene is TRBD1 (6 bases). The ends were cut back, 5 bases at V and 4 bases at J, with 18 bases in the middle. Germline V lookup: CDR1 DFQATT, CDR2 SNEGSKA (reference sequence). This CDR3 contains 15 residues. The chain's CDR3 is CSAPTGGAGNQPQHF. CDR3 DNA sequence: TGCAGTGCTCCCACCGGGGGCGCGGGGAATCAGCCCCAGCATTTT.

The V call is TRBV7-9, the J call TRBJ1-2, with unresolved D. V was trimmed by 3 bases and J by 6 bases, leaving 8 bases between them. This CDR3 contains 12 residues. Germline CDR1 reads SEHNR; CDR2 reads FQNEAQ (reference sequence). Written as DNA, the CDR3 is TGTGCCAGCAGCTTTACCACTAATGGCTACACCTTC. This codes for CASSFTTNGYTF.

A few counts support this clonotype. The chain is built from TRBV7-9 and TRBJ1-2; D call uncertain. The CDR3 is made up of 15 amino acids. V dropped 1 base and J dropped 3 bases, with 12 bases sitting between them. Germline V gives CDR1 SEHNR, CDR2 FQNEAQ (reference sequence). CDR3 nucleotide sequence: TGTGCCAGCAGCTTAGATGGGGAGACCCACTATGGCTACACCTTC. Translation gives CASSLDGETHYGYTF.

The gene calls are TRBV12-3 or TRBV12-4 and TRBJ2-7; no firm D call. The CDR3 spans 14 residues. Trimming took 7 bases from V and 5 from J, leaving 18 bases between them. CDR3 loop: CASTKIATPDEQYF. CDR3 nucleotides: TGTGCCAGCACCAAGATTGCTACCCCAGACGAGCAGTACTTC.

This clonotype has only one observation. The genes are TRBV20-1 and TRBJ2-1; a possible D gene is TRBD1 (6 bases). Trimming stripped 6 bases from V and 0 bases from J, with 9 bases between. Germline values: CDR1 DFQATT, CDR2 SNEGSKA (reference sequence). The CDR3 is made up of 13 amino acids. CDR3 sequence: CSARDTSYNEQFF. CDR3 coding DNA: TGCAGTGCGAGGGACACCTCCTACAATGAGCAGTTCTTC.

This sequence joins TRBV7-9 and TRBJ2-2; 12 nucleotides align to TRBD2. Germline-derived CDR1 and CDR2 are SEHNR and FQNEAQ (reference sequence). The CDR3 consists of 16 residues. J was trimmed by 5 bases and V by 5 bases; bases with no gene match: 6. CDR3 sequence reads: CASSRSGTSGTGELFF. As DNA, the CDR3 is TGTGCCAGCAGCAGATCCGGGACTAGCGGGACCGGGGAGCTGTTTTTT.

The chain couples TRBV20-1 to TRBJ1-6; TRBD1 might be the D (5 bases). Trimming removed 3 bases from V and 0 bases from J, with 12 bases in between. This CDR3 is 16 amino acids long. Germline lookup yields CDR1 DFQATT and CDR2 SNEGSKA (reference sequence). The CDR3 is CSASPSGSSYNSPLHF. The CDR3 nucleotides read TGCAGTGCTAGCCCCTCAGGGAGCTCCTATAATTCACCCCTCCACTTT.

This clonotype was counted a few times. This chain uses TRBV7-9 with TRBJ1-2; TRBD1 aligns across 7 bases. The junction had 10 bases not matched to a gene; V was cut back by 5 bases and J by 4 bases. This CDR3 is 15 amino acids long. From germline, CDR1 is SEHNR and CDR2 FQNEAQ (reference sequence). CDR3 sequence: CASSKETGTAYGYTF. CDR3 DNA: TGTGCCAGCAGCAAAGAGACAGGGACCGCCTATGGCTACACCTTC.